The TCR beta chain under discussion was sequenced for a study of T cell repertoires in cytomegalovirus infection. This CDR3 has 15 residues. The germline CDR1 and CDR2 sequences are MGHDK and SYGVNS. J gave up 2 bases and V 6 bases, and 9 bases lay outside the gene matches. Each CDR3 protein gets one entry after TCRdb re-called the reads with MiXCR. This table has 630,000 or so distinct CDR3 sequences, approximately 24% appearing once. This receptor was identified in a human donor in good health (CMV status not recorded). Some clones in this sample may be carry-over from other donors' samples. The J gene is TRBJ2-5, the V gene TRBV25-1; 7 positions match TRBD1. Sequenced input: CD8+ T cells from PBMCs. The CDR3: CASRSSDRAQETQYF. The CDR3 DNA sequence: TGTGCCAGCAGGTCCTCAGACAGGGCGCAAGAGACCCAGTACTTC.